One and the same sample provided the 19 T cell receptor beta chains below, sequenced in a study of cytomegalovirus exposure and HLA in healthy donors (dated by TCRdb to the late 2010s). Library prep was done by the immunoSEQ multiplex PCR assay. A mixture of 60 forward primers for TCR Vbeta segments and 13 reverse primers for TCR Jbeta segments was used in the multiplex PCR. The clones in this table, taken by TCRdb from immuneACCESS, are in-frame only. Not every clone is retained; where verified, under half of the shortfall comes from an unresolved V gene, and the cause of the rest is unknown. This sample lists about 160,000 clones; roughly four fifths were detected once. The ten largest clones add up to 1.5% to 1.9% of the sample. The source material was PBMCs. Receptors originate from a man aged 40-50 years in good health and CMV-seronegative.

In regard to this clone: The same CDR3 arises from other DNA sequences in this sample as well. The genes are TRBV7-9 and TRBJ1-5, with a possible D match to TRBD1 (6 bases). The CDR3 extends over 15 amino acids. Trimming left V 7 bases short and J 4 bases short, with 17 bases between. The V gene's germline CDR1 is SEHNR and CDR2 FQNEAQ (reference sequence). The CDR3 reads CASTNSQGRNQPQHF. CDR3 sequence (DNA): TGTGCCAGCACTAATTCACAGGGCCGAAATCAGCCCCAGCATTTT.

The chain has TRBV29-1 and TRBJ2-1; the match to TRBD2 covers 10 bases. Germline V CDR1 and CDR2: SQVTM, ANQGSEA. Trimming removed 7 bases from V and 1 base from J; junction bases left unmatched: 4. This CDR3 is 14 amino acids long. CDR3 DNA sequence: TGCAGCGCTGAGGGACTAGCGTCCTACAATGAGCAGTTCTTC. Protein product: CSAEGLASYNEQFF.

The chain has TRBV7-9 and TRBJ2-1; 10 bases match TRBD2. After removal of 7 bases from V and 2 bases from J, the junction contained 8 bases not matched to a gene. Germline lookup yields CDR1 SEHNR and CDR2 FQNEAQ (reference sequence). The CDR3 covers 16 residues. This chain's CDR3 is CASTSSSGRTYNEQFF. CDR3 DNA sequence: TGTGCCAGCACCTCCTCTAGCGGGAGAACCTACAATGAGCAGTTCTTC.

V and J are TRBV28 and TRBJ2-7, with a possible D match to TRBD2 (6 bases). The V and J ends lost 3 bases and 1 base respectively, with 7 bases between them. The CDR3 contains 13 residues. Germline CDR1 is MDHEN and CDR2 is SYDVKM. The CDR3 protein is CASSLEGSYEQYV. The CDR3 region has the DNA TGTGCCAGCAGTTTGGAGGGTTCCTACGAGCAGTACGTC.

V gene TRBV30 combines with J gene TRBJ1-5; D is possibly TRBD1 (6 bases). The V end lost 3 bases, the J end lost 0 bases, and 12 bases lay between the germline ends. The CDR3 contains 15 residues. Germline values: CDR1 GTSNPN, CDR2 SVGIG (reference sequence). CDR3 protein: CAWRSDSYSNQPQHF. The CDR3 DNA is TGTGCCTGGAGATCGGACAGTTATAGCAATCAGCCCCAGCATTTT.

The chain uses TRBV25-1 and TRBJ2-7, with 8 positions matching TRBD1. Germline trimming cut 4 bases from V and 12 bases from J; bases unmatched to any gene: 5. Germline CDR1 MGHDK, CDR2 SYGVNS. The CDR3 length is 11 residues. The DNA of the CDR3 is TGTGCCAGCAGTGCCCGGACAGGGATGTACTTC. Residues: CASSARTGMYF.

This clone was picked up a small number of times. This chain connects TRBV10-3 to TRBJ2-5, with TRBD2 as a possible D gene (5 bases). The germline V gene encodes CDR1 ENHRY and CDR2 SYGVKD. V was trimmed by 4 bases and J by 4 bases, leaving 7 bases between them. The length of the CDR3 is 12 residues. CDR3 sequence (DNA): TGTGCCATCAGTGGCCGGGGAGAGACCCAGTACTTC. This gives the protein CAISGRGETQYF.

The chain carries TRBV7-9 and TRBJ2-5; 9 bases match TRBD1. Per the germline V gene, CDR1 is SEHNR and CDR2 is FQNEAQ (reference sequence). The CDR3 is made up of 16 amino acids. J gave up 2 bases and V 2 bases, and 6 bases lay outside the gene matches. The CDR3 is CASSLPGQGLQETQYF. The CDR3 DNA reads as TGTGCCAGCAGCTTACCGGGACAGGGCCTTCAAGAGACCCAGTACTTC.

The genes are TRBV7-6 and TRBJ1-1; the D gene is possibly TRBD1 (6 bases). Between the trimmed V and J ends, which lost 6 bases and 10 bases, there was a span of 30 bases. The CDR3 length is 17 residues. Per germline, CDR1 SGHVS and CDR2 FNYEAQ. The CDR3, as DNA: TGTGCCAGCAGGTCCGGGACATACCTTGAGGCGCGGGCCAGAGCTTTCTTT. Translation: CASRSGTYLEARARAFF.

This clone came up a few times. In nucleotides, the CDR3 is TGTGCCACCAGCAGAGGACGGAGCTCCTATAATTCACCCCTCCACTTT. Protein product: CATSRGRSSYNSPLHF. The chain has TRBV15 and TRBJ1-6, with unresolved D. CDR3 length: 16 amino acids. Germline lookup yields CDR1 LNHNV and CDR2 YYDKDF (reference sequence). The V end lost 1 base, the J end lost 0 bases, and 7 bases lay between the germline ends. The full variable domain, its missing parts supplied by reference TRBV15 and TRBJ1-6, is DAMVIQNPRYQVTQFGKPVTLSCSQTLNHNVMYWYQQKSSQAPKLLFHYYDKDFNNEADTPDNFQSRRPNTSFCFLDIRSPGLGDTAMYLCATSRGRSSYNSPLHFGNGTRLTVT.

The CDR3 loop reads CASSQQANQPQHF. The CDR3 DNA sequence: TGTGCCAGCAGTCAACAGGCCAATCAGCCCCAGCATTTT. V is TRBV6-6 and J is TRBJ1-5; D is possibly TRBD1 (5 bases). The germline CDR1 and CDR2 sequences are MNHNY and SVGAGI (reference sequence). The V gene lost 5 bases and the J gene lost 3 bases, with 8 bases spanning the gap. The CDR3 extends over 13 amino acids.

This clone has only a few counts. This rearrangement joins TRBV6-6 to TRBJ2-2; no clear D gene. The length of the CDR3 is 12 residues. V was trimmed by 5 bases and J by 4 bases, leaving 5 bases between them. CDR1 and CDR2 (germline): MNHNY, SVGAGI (reference sequence). The CDR3 sequence: CASSIITGELFF. The CDR3 nucleotides read TGTGCCAGCAGTATTATCACCGGGGAGCTGTTTTTT.

Points on this clone: A junction boundary mismatches the germline segment, possibly from a read error. V usage is TRBV28 and J usage is TRBJ2-7, with D possibly being TRBD1 (6 bases). The CDR3 covers 14 residues. Germline loops: CDR1 MDHEN, CDR2 SYDVKM. DNA for the CDR3: TGTGCCAGCAGTGGGGGACACGGCTCCGACGAGCAGTACTTC. It codes for CASSGGHGSDEQYF.

This chain links TRBV7-2 with TRBJ1-1; 8 positions match TRBD1. CDR1 is SGHTA and CDR2 is FQGNSA in the germline V gene. V gave up 5 bases and J gave up 2 bases; unmatched junction bases: 4. The CDR3 sequence is 14 residues long. CDR3 bases: TGTGCCAGCAGCCCGACAGGGGTCAACACTGAAGCTTTCTTT. It encodes CASSPTGVNTEAFF.

A note on this clone: The junction departs from the called germline gene at one end, perhaps through a read error. The V and J genes are TRBV29-1 and TRBJ1-2; D perhaps matches TRBD1 (5 bases). The germline CDR1 and CDR2 sequences are SQVTM and ANQGSEA. The CDR3 extends over 11 amino acids. The CDR3 region is CSGWGRDSSFF. CDR3 DNA sequence: TGCAGCGGGTGGGGTCGGGACTCTTCTTTCTTC.

The CDR3 DNA reads as TGCAGCGTTGGGGACAGCAGGGCCCCGGAGCAGTTCTTC. This translates into CSVGDSRAPEQFF. The chain uses TRBV29-1 and TRBJ2-1; TRBD1 matches at 7 bases. The length of the CDR3 is 13 residues. With V trimmed by 4 bases and J by 10 bases, 10 bases remained unmatched. Germline V gene sequence: CDR1 SQVTM, CDR2 ANQGSEA.

V usage is TRBV4-2 and J usage is TRBJ2-1; 12 bases agree with TRBD1. The V gene's germline CDR1 is LGHNA and CDR2 YNFKEQ. This CDR3 is 17 amino acids long. Trimming at V came to 0 bases and at J to 8 bases, leaving 8 bases not matched to a gene. The CDR3 is CASSQEMGTGGRDEQFF. CDR3 sequence (DNA): TGTGCCAGCAGCCAAGAGATGGGGACAGGGGGCAGGGATGAGCAGTTCTTC.

This clone was counted a single time. The rearrangement uses TRBV27 and TRBJ2-7; 10 bases fit TRBD2. CDR1 and CDR2 (germline): MNHEY, SMNVEV (reference sequence). V lost 5 bases to trimming and J lost 6 bases; unmatched junction nucleotides: 10. There are 15 residues in the CDR3. CDR3 in DNA: TGTGCCAGCAGTCCGCGGACTAGCGGATCGGGCGAGCAGTACTTC. This codes for CASSPRTSGSGEQYF.

This sequence joins TRBV18 and TRBJ2-7; 8 bases are a match to TRBD1. The CDR3 runs 14 residues. The V gene's germline CDR1 is KGHSH and CDR2 LQKENI. J gave up 7 bases and V 5 bases, and 10 bases lay outside the gene matches. This chain's CDR3 is CASSAVQGGLEQYV. The CDR3 DNA sequence: TGTGCCAGCTCAGCTGTACAGGGGGGCCTGGAGCAGTACGTC.